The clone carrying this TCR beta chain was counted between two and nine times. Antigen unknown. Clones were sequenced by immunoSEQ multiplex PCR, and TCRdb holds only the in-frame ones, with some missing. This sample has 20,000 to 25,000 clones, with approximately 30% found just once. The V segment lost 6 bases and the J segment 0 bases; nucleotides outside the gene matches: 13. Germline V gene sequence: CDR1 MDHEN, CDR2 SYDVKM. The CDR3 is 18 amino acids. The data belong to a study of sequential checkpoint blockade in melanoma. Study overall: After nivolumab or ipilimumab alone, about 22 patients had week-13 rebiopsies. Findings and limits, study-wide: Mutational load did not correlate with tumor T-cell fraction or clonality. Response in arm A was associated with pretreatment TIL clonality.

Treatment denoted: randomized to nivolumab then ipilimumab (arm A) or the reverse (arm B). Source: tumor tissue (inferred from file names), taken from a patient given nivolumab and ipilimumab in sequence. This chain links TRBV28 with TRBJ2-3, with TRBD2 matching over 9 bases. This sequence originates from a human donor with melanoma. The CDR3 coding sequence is TGTGCCAGCAGCCACTTCCGGGCTAGCGGGACTAGCACAGATACGCAGTATTTT. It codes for CASSHFRASGTSTDTQYF.